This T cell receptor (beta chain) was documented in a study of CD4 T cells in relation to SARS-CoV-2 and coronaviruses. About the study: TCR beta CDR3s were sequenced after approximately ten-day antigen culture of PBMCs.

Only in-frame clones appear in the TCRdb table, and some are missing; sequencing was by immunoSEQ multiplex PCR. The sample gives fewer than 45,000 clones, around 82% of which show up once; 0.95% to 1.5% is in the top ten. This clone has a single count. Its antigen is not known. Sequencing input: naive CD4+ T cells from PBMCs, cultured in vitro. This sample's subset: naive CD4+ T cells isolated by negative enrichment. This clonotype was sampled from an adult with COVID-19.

This chain's CDR3 is CASSSRTSVTGELFF. CDR3 nucleotide sequence: TGTGCCAGCAGTTCGCGGACTAGCGTGACCGGGGAGCTGTTTTTT. This sequence joins TRBV27 and TRBJ2-2, with TRBD2 matching 9 bases. J was trimmed by 5 bases and V by 4 bases; bases with no gene match: 5. This CDR3 is built from 15 residues. Looked up from germline, CDR1 is MNHEY and CDR2 is SMNVEV (reference sequence).